This T cell receptor (beta chain) was sequenced in a study of blood T cell repertoires in COVID-19. Turning to the study itself: Samples taken during acute and convalescent COVID-19 were collected in the United States, Italy and Spain.

This table comes from immunoSEQ multiplex PCR, and its TCRdb copy is limited to in-frame clones, with some not included. The sample lists about 200,000 clones; approximately 94% were seen once. With 8 bases clipped from V and 3 bases from J, the junction kept 7 bases outside the gene matches. The CDR3 length is 14 residues. The germline gives CDR1 MNHEY, CDR2 SVGAGI. Sequencing was done on a sample of peripheral blood. The TCR sequence derives from a man aged 25-40 years with COVID-19, enrolled during active disease. The chain joins TRBV6-5 to TRBJ1-2; 9 bases are shared with TRBD1. CDR3 sequence reads: CASGNRGQDYGYTF. CDR3 DNA sequence: TGTGCCAGCGGTAACAGGGGGCAGGACTATGGCTACACCTTC.